The 28 T cell receptor beta chains reported below all come from one sample, sequenced in a study of blood T cell repertoires in COVID-19. Clones were sequenced by immunoSEQ multiplex PCR, and TCRdb holds only the in-frame ones, with some missing. The table has 76,000 or so clones, roughly 87% seen once. Input material: peripheral blood. Every receptor here comes from a man younger than 40 with acute or convalescent COVID-19.

The gene calls are TRBV6-2 or TRBV6-3 and TRBJ2-1, with 8 bases that match TRBD2. The CDR3 consists of 14 residues. Germline CDR1 is MNHEY and CDR2 is SVGEGT. Losses at the gene ends were 2 bases for V and 5 bases for J; bases not matched to a gene: 2. DNA of the CDR3: TGTGCCAGCAGTTACACTAGCGGAAACAATGAGCAGTTCTTC. Encoded protein: CASSYTSGNNEQFF.

The chain joins TRBV11-2 to TRBJ2-3; 8 bases are shared with TRBD2. CDR1 is SGHAT, CDR2 FQNNGV, per germline. Unmatched junction bases numbered 9, after V lost 1 base and J lost 6 bases. This CDR3 has 16 amino acids. CDR3 sequence: CASSLVSAGAGDTQYF. DNA for the CDR3: TGTGCCAGCAGCTTAGTTTCAGCGGGAGCCGGGGATACGCAGTATTTT.

The genes are TRBV29-1 and TRBJ1-1; 7 positions match TRBD1. This CDR3 spans 13 amino acids. Germline CDR1 is SQVTM and CDR2 is ANQGSEA. J was trimmed by 2 bases and V by 7 bases; bases with no gene match: 7. The CDR3 spells CSGTGTANTEAFF. Written as DNA, the CDR3 is TGCAGCGGTACCGGGACAGCAAACACTGAAGCTTTCTTT.

J is TRBJ1-2 and V is TRBV24-1, with 7 bases aligning to TRBD1. The germline CDR1 and CDR2 sequences are KGHDR and SFDVKD. CDR3 length: 12 residues. V was clipped by 4 bases and J by 6 bases; unmatched bases: 1. CDR3 coding DNA: TGTGCCACCAGTGACAGGGGGAATGGCTACACCTTC. It specifies CATSDRGNGYTF.

The gene calls are TRBV27 and TRBJ1-5, with 10 bases matching TRBD1. V lost 7 bases and J lost 5; bases outside the gene matches: 5. Looked up from germline, CDR1 is MNHEY and CDR2 is SMNVEV (reference sequence). This CDR3 comprises 14 residues. The CDR3 bases are TGTGCCAGCAACGACAGGGGGCGCGATCAGCCCCAGCATTTT. Encoded protein: CASNDRGRDQPQHF.

This clone showed up just a few times. The chain is built from TRBV28 and TRBJ1-4, with D tentatively TRBD1 (5 bases). Germline CDR1 and CDR2: MDHEN and SYDVKM. The V end was cut by 6 bases, the J end by 4 bases, with 12 bases between. The CDR3 is 14 amino acids. CDR3 nucleotide sequence: TGTGCCAGCAGCTCCGGACACCTTAATGAAAAACTGTTTTTT. Its protein is CASSSGHLNEKLFF.

This clone was seen a single time. The chain links TRBV3-1 (or the pseudogene TRBV3-2) to TRBJ2-3; 11 bases map to TRBD2. The trim removed 4 bases at V and 1 base at J, leaving 13 bases unmatched. The CDR3 sequence is 19 residues long. CDR1 and CDR2 (germline): LGHDT, YNNKEL (reference sequence). The CDR3 region has the DNA TGTGCCAGCAGCCGAGGGGGGATAGCGGGAGGGCCGGGCACAGATACGCAGTATTTT. Translating it yields CASSRGGIAGGPGTDTQYF.

This chain connects TRBV11-3 to TRBJ2-2; 8 positions agree with TRBD2. Germline CDR1 SGHNT, CDR2 YENEEA. The junction had 8 bases not matched to a gene; V was cut back by 5 bases and J by 3 bases. The CDR3 covers 16 residues. The CDR3 loop reads CASSPTGTRDTGELFF. The CDR3 bases are TGTGCCAGCAGCCCGACCGGGACTAGAGACACCGGGGAGCTGTTTTTT.

The CDR3 loop reads CASSSGGAKGYTF. The DNA for the CDR3 is TGTGCCAGCAGCTCCGGGGGGGCGAAGGGCTACACCTTC. The rearrangement joins TRBV27 to TRBJ1-2; possible D gene TRBD1, 6 bases. V was pared by 6 bases and J by 8 bases, with 16 bases between. Germline assignment: CDR1 MNHEY and CDR2 SMNVEV (reference sequence). The CDR3 is 13 amino acids.

The chain is built from TRBV19 and TRBJ1-1, with 7 nucleotides matching TRBD1. Germline CDR1 is LNHDA and CDR2 is SQIVND (reference sequence). The CDR3 extends over 16 amino acids. V shed 2 bases and J 7 bases; nucleotides not matched to a gene: 13. CDR3 sequence reads: CASSIRRKGAKVEAFF. CDR3 nucleotides: TGTGCCAGTAGTATAAGGAGGAAGGGGGCGAAAGTTGAAGCTTTCTTT.

The J gene is TRBJ2-7, the V gene TRBV4-1, with D tentatively TRBD1 (6 bases). The V end lost 4 bases, the J end lost 0 bases, and 10 bases lay between the germline ends. This CDR3 region has 14 residues. CDR1 and CDR2 from the germline V gene are MGHRA and YSYEKL. CDR3 DNA: TGCGCCAGCAGCCCGGACAGCGGCTCCTACGAGCAGTACTTC. As protein: CASSPDSGSYEQYF.

The genes are TRBV3-1 (or the pseudogene TRBV3-2) and TRBJ2-7, with TRBD2 matching over 12 bases. Germline CDR1 LGHDT, CDR2 YNNKEL (reference sequence). J was trimmed by 1 base and V by 4 bases; bases with no gene match: 5. CDR3 length equals 16 residues. In nucleotides, the CDR3 is TGTGCCAGCAGCCGGACAACTAGCGGGGGGTCCTACGAGCAGTACTTC. It encodes CASSRTTSGGSYEQYF.

This clone has just one count. The chain carries TRBV5-4 and TRBJ1-6, with a possible D match to TRBD1 (6 bases). V lost 2 bases and J lost 6, with 9 bases in between. Germline CDR1 reads SGHNT; CDR2 reads YYREEE (reference sequence). CDR3 length: 14 amino acids. This chain's CDR3 is CASSLFRGNSPLHF. DNA of the CDR3: TGTGCCAGCAGCTTATTCAGGGGTAATTCACCCCTCCACTTT.

The J gene is TRBJ2-2, the V gene TRBV6-6, with 12 bases matching TRBD2. CDR1 is MNHNY, CDR2 SVGAGI, per germline (reference sequence). The CDR3 length is 16 residues. Trimming at V came to 7 bases and at J to 0 bases, leaving 3 bases not matched to a gene. The CDR3, as DNA: TGTGCCAGCACGGCTAGCGGGAGGGCGAACACCGGGGAGCTGTTTTTT. As protein: CASTASGRANTGELFF.

The chain combines TRBV19 with TRBJ1-6; 10 bases line up with TRBD1. The CDR3 has 15 amino acids. Germline trimming cut 5 bases from V and 7 bases from J; bases unmatched to any gene: 5. The germline CDR1 and CDR2 sequences are LNHDA and SQIVND (reference sequence). CDR3 sequence reads: CASSGWTGGNSPLHF. DNA of the CDR3: TGTGCCAGTAGTGGATGGACAGGGGGAAATTCACCCCTCCACTTT.

The chain combines TRBV19 with TRBJ2-7; D is possibly TRBD1 (6 bases). V was clipped by 5 bases and J by 2 bases, with 13 bases between them. The germline V gene has CDR1 LNHDA and CDR2 SQIVND (reference sequence). This CDR3 is built from 14 residues. The CDR3 loop is CASSETGYTYEQYF. The CDR3 nucleotides read TGTGCCAGTAGTGAGACAGGATACACCTACGAGCAGTACTTC.

This chain links TRBV6-4 with TRBJ2-2, with D possibly matching TRBD2 (6 bases). The germline V gene encodes CDR1 MRHNA and CDR2 SNTAGT. V was shortened by 0 bases and J by 1 base, with 9 bases between the two germline ends. CDR3 length: 16 residues. The CDR3 DNA follows: TGTGCCAGCAGTGACTCTCGCGGGAAGAACACCGGGGAGCTGTTTTTT. Translation gives CASSDSRGKNTGELFF.

This chain links TRBV5-1 with TRBJ2-7; weak D call: TRBD1 (6 bases). This CDR3 has 11 amino acids. V was pared by 5 bases and J by 6 bases, with 9 bases between. CDR1 and CDR2 (germline): SGHRS, YFSETQ. The CDR3 is CASSQGPEQYF. The CDR3 nucleotides read TGCGCCAGCAGTCAGGGGCCCGAGCAGTACTTC.

This clone showed up just once. The gene calls are TRBV18 and TRBJ2-3; 13 bases map to TRBD2. The CDR3 sequence is 14 residues long. The V gene's germline CDR1 is KGHSH and CDR2 LQKENI. Trimming took 3 bases from V and 6 from J; bases not matched to a gene: 0. Written as DNA, the CDR3 is TGTGCCAGCTCACCGGGACTAGCGGGGGATACGCAGTATTTT. Translation: CASSPGLAGDTQYF.

The chain combines TRBV7-2 with TRBJ2-7; 7 bases are a match to TRBD1. In germline, CDR1 is SGHTA, CDR2 FQGNSA. The CDR3 runs 13 residues. The V gene end was trimmed by 2 bases and the J gene end by 3 bases; junction bases not matched to a gene: 1. The CDR3 protein is CASSLRTGYEQYF. Here the CDR3 DNA reads TGTGCCAGCAGCTTAAGGACAGGCTACGAGCAGTACTTC.

The V and J genes are TRBV6-6 and TRBJ2-7; 14 bases fit TRBD2. V lost 2 bases and J lost 5; bases outside the gene matches: 2. The CDR3 has 15 amino acids. Germline CDR1 MNHNY, CDR2 SVGAGI (reference sequence). In DNA, the CDR3 is TGTGCCAGCAGTTACCAGGGACTAGCGGGAGACGAGCAGTACTTC. This codes for CASSYQGLAGDEQYF.

The chain has TRBV2 and TRBJ1-6; D is unclear. Germline-derived CDR1 and CDR2 are SNHLY and FYNNEI. V dropped 3 bases and J dropped 7 bases, with 7 bases sitting between them. This CDR3 spans 13 amino acids. Here the CDR3 DNA reads TGTGCCAGCAGTGAGTGGCCGAATTCACCCCTCCACTTT. Residues: CASSEWPNSPLHF.

The chain joins TRBV9 to TRBJ2-3, with TRBD1 identical over 9 bases. Germline CDR1 and CDR2: SGDLS and YYNGEE. V lost 10 bases to trimming and J lost 5 bases; unmatched junction nucleotides: 8. This CDR3 contains 13 residues. The CDR3 loop is CASTGGAGDTQYF. The CDR3 nucleotides are TGTGCCTCAACAGGGGGCGCGGGAGATACGCAGTATTTT.

Details on this clone: An end of the junction does not agree with germline; a read error may underlie this. The chain employs TRBV2 and TRBJ2-1; 12 bases are a match to TRBD2. The CDR3 totals 17 residues. CDR1 SNHLY and CDR2 FYNNEI come from the germline V gene. CDR3 protein: CASTRSSGRVLYSEQFF. In DNA form, the CDR3 reads TGTGCCAGCACCCGCTCTAGCGGGAGGGTTCTTTACAGTGAGCAGTTCTTC.

The V and J genes are TRBV4-3 and TRBJ2-3, with TRBD2 matching 14 bases. J was trimmed by 7 bases and V by 4 bases; bases with no gene match: 10. CDR3 size: 17 residues. CDR1 and CDR2 from the germline V gene are LGHNA and YSLEER. This chain's CDR3 is CASSLGTSGSSRNTQYF. The CDR3 DNA reads as TGCGCCAGCAGCCTTGGGACTAGCGGGAGTTCCCGAAATACGCAGTATTTT.

The gene calls are TRBV28 and TRBJ1-1; 7 bases align to TRBD1. This CDR3 has 15 amino acids. Germline CDR1 reads MDHEN; CDR2 reads SYDVKM. Trimming at V came to 1 base and at J to 5 bases, leaving 7 bases not matched to a gene. The chain's CDR3 is CASSLSDRVGTEAFF. CDR3 DNA: TGTGCCAGCAGTTTATCAGACAGGGTAGGGACTGAAGCTTTCTTT.

In this sample, this clone turned up once. The V gene is TRBV18, the J gene TRBJ1-3, with D possibly being TRBD1 (6 bases). Germline V gives CDR1 KGHSH, CDR2 LQKENI. Trimming took 3 bases from V and 6 from J, leaving 18 bases between them. This CDR3 region has 16 residues. CDR3 sequence reads: CASSPSAGAVENTIYF. Here the CDR3 DNA reads TGTGCCAGCTCACCGAGTGCAGGGGCTGTCGAAAACACCATATATTTT.

The V and J genes are TRBV2 and TRBJ2-1; the D gene is possibly TRBD1 (5 bases). V lost 7 bases to trimming and J lost 9 bases, with 10 bases between them. This CDR3 has 11 amino acids. CDR1 and CDR2 (germline): SNHLY, FYNNEI. For the CDR3, the DNA is TGTGCCAGCAAACAGGCCTTTGAGCAGTTCTTC. Its protein product is CASKQAFEQFF.